These T cell receptor beta chains were read from a single sample in a study of identifying expanded T cells in peripheral blood. Profiling relied on immunoSEQ multiplex PCR, and the TCRdb table lists in-frame clones only, not all of them. The sample holds about 110,000 clones; approximately 90% are singletons and the top ten take approximately 8%. The sample consisted of blood. These receptors were collected from a person aged 18-70 years in good health. Each CDR3 is given with its conserved first and last residue. The D gene is left open where the match is weak. Clone size is not always given. Where it is, it says once, few, many or a class for expanded clones.

TRBV10-3,.,TRBJ2-2,.,TGTGCCATCAGTGTAGGGGCTAGGGAGCTGTTTTTT,CAISVGARELFF
TRBV28,.,TRBJ2-3,.,TGTGCCAGCGCCCCCTGGGCCAATACAGATACGCAGTATTTT,CASAPWANTDTQYF
TRBV9,.,TRBJ2-7,.,TGTGCCAGCAGCGTAGCTCCGTCCTACGAGCAGTACTTC,CASSVAPSYEQYF
TRBV4-2,.,TRBJ2-7,.,TGTGCCAGCAGCCAAGCCCAGTCGGATTACGAGCAGTACTTC,CASSQAQSDYEQYF
TRBV27,.,TRBJ1-2,many,TGTGCCAGCAGTTTAAGGTCTGGACGGCCTTCTAACTATGGCTACACCTTC,CASSLRSGRPSNYGYTF
TRBV28,TRBD1,TRBJ1-2,.,TGTGCCATAGGCAGGGGGCTGAGCTATGGCTACACCTTC,CAIGRGLSYGYTF
TRBV19,.,TRBJ2-2,.,TGTGCCAGTAGTATCTGGACGGCGAACACCGGGGAGCTGTTTTTT,CASSIWTANTGELFF
TRBV6-6,.,TRBJ2-1,.,TGTGCCAGCAGCCAGACTCGTTCTACCTACAATGAGCAGTTCTTC,CASSQTRSTYNEQFF
TRBV30,.,TRBJ1-2,.,TGTGCCTGGAGTTTGGGGCGCTATGGCTACACCTTC,CAWSLGRYGYTF
TRBV5-1,.,TRBJ2-7,.,TGCGCCAGCAGCCCGTTAGACGTCTCCTACGAGCAGTACTTC,CASSPLDVSYEQYF
TRBV5-1,.,TRBJ1-1,.,TGCGCCAGCAGCTTGGCAGGGGACACTGAAGCTTTCTTT,CASSLAGDTEAFF
TRBV2,.,TRBJ1-1,.,TGTGCCAGCAGTGAAGTTATGGGAGCGAACACTGAAGCTTTCTTT,CASSEVMGANTEAFF
TRBV5-4,.,TRBJ1-2,.,TGTGCCAGCAGCTTGGTTTCGGCGAGGAACTATGGCTACACCTTC,CASSLVSARNYGYTF
TRBV28,TRBD1,TRBJ2-2,.,TGTGCCAGCAGTTCAGGACAGGATCGGTCCGGGGAGCTGTTTTTT,CASSSGQDRSGELFF
TRBV6-6,.,TRBJ1-2,.,TGTGCCAGCAGAGACCGCAGGGAGGGTCGAGGCTACACCTTC,CASRDRREGRGYTF
TRBV18,.,TRBJ2-1,.,TGTGCCAGCTCACCACGGACAGTAAACAATGAGCAGTTCTTC,CASSPRTVNNEQFF
TRBV7-2,TRBD1,TRBJ1-6,few,TGTGCCAGCAGCTTATCCGGCAGGGGGACTATAAGTTCACCCCTCCACTTT,CASSLSGRGTISSPLHF
TRBV11-1,.,TRBJ2-5,.,TGTGCCAGCAGCAAGAAGGGACTGCCTCAAGAGACCCAGTACTTC,CASSKKGLPQETQYF
TRBV5-1,.,TRBJ1-6,.,TGCGCCAGCAGCTTGGGGCCCAGGGCTGATTCACCCCTCCACTTT,CASSLGPRADSPLHF
TRBV11-2,.,TRBJ2-7,.,TGTGCCAGCGGACAGGAGGGATTATACGAGCAGTACTTC,CASGQEGLYEQYF
TRBV5-1,.,TRBJ2-4,.,TGCGCCAGCAGCGTAAACCAACAGGTTACTTCAGGCATTCAGTACTTC,CASSVNQQVTSGIQYF
TRBV19,.,TRBJ1-2,.,TGTGCCAGTACTTTTAACCGGGACACACCATCAAATGGCTACACCTTC,CASTFNRDTPSNGYTF
TRBV5-1,.,TRBJ1-5,.,TGCGCCAGCAGCCCATTGGGGATGGGGGATCAGCCCCAGCATTTT,CASSPLGMGDQPQHF
TRBV6-5,.,TRBJ2-7,once,TGTGCCAGCAGTTGGGACCGCAGCTCCTACGAGCAGTACTTC,CASSWDRSSYEQYF
TRBV7-2,TRBD1,TRBJ2-7,.,TGTGCCAGCAGCCCGCAGGGGGCTTCCTACGAGCAGTACTTC,CASSPQGASYEQYF
TRBV23-1,TRBD1,TRBJ2-2,.,TGCGCCAGCAGTCTCCGGGACAGGGGTACCACCGGGGAGCTGTTTTTT,CASSLRDRGTTGELFF
TRBV9,TRBD1,TRBJ1-2,.,TGTGCCAGCAGCCCTCAATGGGGACAGAGCTATGGCTACACCTTC,CASSPQWGQSYGYTF
TRBV7-9,.,TRBJ2-1,.,TGTGCCAGCAGCTTTTCAAGGGACCATGAGCAGTTCTTC,CASSFSRDHEQFF
TRBV5-1,.,TRBJ1-2,.,TGCGCCAGCAGCTTGGTCCCGGGGTTTGGTGATGGCTACACCTTC,CASSLVPGFGDGYTF
TRBV15,TRBD1,TRBJ1-1,.,TGTGCCACCAGCAGAGAAACAGGGGGGATCGAAGGGGCTTTCTTT,CATSRETGGIEGAFF
TRBV7-3,TRBD1,TRBJ2-7,.,TGTGCCAGCAGCCCCACTTCCGGGACAGGGGTCTACGAGCAGTACTTC,CASSPTSGTGVYEQYF
TRBV6-5,.,TRBJ2-1,.,TGTGCCAGCAGTCGACAGCTCGGCTCCTACAATGAGCAGTTCTTC,CASSRQLGSYNEQFF
TRBV6-6,.,TRBJ1-2,.,TGTGCCAGCAGTTACGGCAGTGGAGGGAATGGCTACACCTTC,CASSYGSGGNGYTF
TRBV5-1,.,TRBJ1-1,once,TGCGCCAGCAGGACCTCCGGGGCGAACACTGAAGCTTTCTTT,CASRTSGANTEAFF
TRBV19,TRBD1,TRBJ2-1,.,TGTGCCAGTAGTGGACAGGGGAGTGAGCAGTTCTTC,CASSGQGSEQFF
TRBV29-1,TRBD2,TRBJ2-1,.,TGCAGCGCTGTCCTCCCGGGACTAGCTTCGCAGTTCTTC,CSAVLPGLASQFF
TRBV10-3,.,TRBJ2-7,many,TGTGCCATCAGTGAGGAGGGGGGGTCCTACGAGCAGTACTTC,CAISEEGGSYEQYF
TRBV10-3,.,TRBJ2-1,.,TGTGCCGACCAGGGTAGTCCTAACGATGAGCAGTTCTTC,CADQGSPNDEQFF
TRBV11-2,.,TRBJ1-6,.,TGTGCCAGCAGCTTAGCATTGAGTAATTCACCCCTCCACTTT,CASSLALSNSPLHF
TRBV5-4,TRBD1,TRBJ2-5,.,TGTGCCAGCAGCTTGAGGGGGCGAGGTGGAGAGACCCAGTACTTC,CASSLRGRGGETQYF
TRBV10-3,TRBD2,TRBJ2-1,.,TGTGCCATCAGTGAGGGGACTAGCGGGGGGACAGGTGAGCAGTTCTTC,CAISEGTSGGTGEQFF
TRBV28,TRBD2,TRBJ2-3,.,TGTGCCAGCAGTTTTGGCGGGGGAAGCACAGATACGCAGTATTTT,CASSFGGGSTDTQYF
TRBV4-2,.,TRBJ1-1,once,TGTGCCAGCAGCCAGGACTCAGGGGACTACACTGAAGCTTTCTTT,CASSQDSGDYTEAFF
TRBV6-6,TRBD1,TRBJ1-2,once,TGTGCCAGCACCCTTGACAGGGCCGATGGCTACACCTTC,CASTLDRADGYTF
TRBV28,TRBD2,TRBJ2-1,.,TGTGCCAGCACTCCCGGGACGCTAGCGGACGACTACAATGAGCAGTTCTTC,CASTPGTLADDYNEQFF
TRBV29-1,.,TRBJ2-1,.,TGCAGCGCCGGCGAGTTAGAGGGCTACAATGAGCAGTTCTTC,CSAGELEGYNEQFF
TRBV27,.,TRBJ2-7,.,TGTGCCAGCAAACAGGGTTCTTCCTACGAGCAGTACTTC,CASKQGSSYEQYF
TRBV2,TRBD1,TRBJ1-1,.,TGTGCCAGCAGTGAAGCGCAGGGGGCCACTGAAGCTTTCTTT,CASSEAQGATEAFF
TRBV18,.,TRBJ2-3,once,TGTGCCAGCTCACCATTTCCGGGGACAGATACGCAGTATTTT,CASSPFPGTDTQYF